This TCR beta chain was captured in a study of cytomegalovirus exposure and HLA in healthy donors. Study-level results: Researchers catalogued approximately 160 TCR beta chains as cytomegalovirus-associated.

Note on this clone: Antigen: not known.

The PCR employed 60 Vbeta primers together with 13 Jbeta primers. Using immunoSEQ multiplex PCR, the repertoire was profiled, and TCRdb retains in-frame clones only, with some absent. The sample shows more than 110,000 clones, 79% of them seen only once. Per germline, CDR1 LNHDA and CDR2 SQIVND (reference sequence). The CDR3 spans 13 residues. Trimming shortened V by 6 bases and J by 8 bases, and 13 bases separated the two germline ends. Specimen: PBMCs. The clonotype originates from a man younger than 30 in good health and CMV-seronegative. This chain uses TRBV19 with TRBJ1-4, with D perhaps matching TRBD1 (5 bases). CDR3 sequence: CASSLGRAEKLFF. CDR3 in DNA: TGTGCCAGTAGCCTGGGCAGGGCCGAAAAACTGTTTTTT.